The clone carrying this T cell receptor beta chain appeared a few times. Its antigen is not known. CDR3 size: 12 residues. V lost 0 bases and J lost 8, with 10 bases in between. Germline CDR1 reads GTSNPN; CDR2 reads SVGIG (reference sequence). These data belong to a study of OX40 agonist ivuxolimab in advanced cancers. For the study at large: Prior anti-PD-1, anti-PD-L1 or anti-CTLA-4 therapy did not bar entry, and more than 35% had some. Partial responses occurred in three patients (one hepatocellular carcinoma, two cutaneous melanoma).

Using immunoSEQ multiplex PCR, the repertoire was profiled, and TCRdb retains in-frame clones only, with some absent. The table lists around 19,000 clones, around 74% of them singletons. Study conclusions and caveats: No determination was made of the antigen specificity of the expanded peripheral T cells. At doses 0.1 to 3.0 mg/kg, CD4+ and CD8+ clones expanded.

V is TRBV30 and J is TRBJ1-2; D gene ambiguous. The source is an adult with an advanced solid tumor such as melanoma, head and neck, liver or kidney cancer. The sequences come from CD4+ or CD8+ T cells sorted from blood, collected in a trial of the OX40 agonist ivuxolimab. The CDR3 DNA follows: TGTGCCTGGAGTGTTGATACCGGGGGCTACACCTTC. It specifies CAWSVDTGGYTF.